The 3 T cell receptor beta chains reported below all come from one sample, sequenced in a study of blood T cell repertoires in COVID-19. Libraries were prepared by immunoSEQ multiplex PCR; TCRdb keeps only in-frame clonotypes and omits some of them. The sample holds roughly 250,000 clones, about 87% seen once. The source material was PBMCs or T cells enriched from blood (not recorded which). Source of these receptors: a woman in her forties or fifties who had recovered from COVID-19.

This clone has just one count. Here the CDR3 DNA reads TGTGCCAGCAGCTTAAAGGGTCGGGGTACTGAAGCTTTCTTT. Protein: CASSLKGRGTEAFF. V usage is TRBV7-2 and J usage is TRBJ1-1, with D unresolved. This CDR3 region has 14 residues. Germline lookup yields CDR1 SGHTA and CDR2 FQGNSA. The V end lost 2 bases, the J end lost 5 bases, and 12 bases lay between the germline ends. The full variable domain, completed using reference TRBV7-2 and TRBJ1-1, is GAGVSQSPSNKVTEKGKDVELRCDPISGHTALYWYRQSLGQGLEFLIYFQGNSAPDKSGLPSDRFSAERTGGSVSTLTIQRTQQEDSAVYLCASSLKGRGTEAFFGQGTRLTVV.

The CDR3 DNA reads TGTGCCAGCAGCTTATCAACTAGCGGGAGCTTCGGGGAGCTGTTTTTT. It yields the protein CASSLSTSGSFGELFF. This chain links TRBV7-6 with TRBJ2-2, with 11 bases identical to TRBD2. CDR1 is SGHVS and CDR2 is FNYEAQ in the germline V gene. Trimming at V came to 2 bases and at J to 7 bases, leaving 6 bases not matched to a gene. There are 16 residues in the CDR3.

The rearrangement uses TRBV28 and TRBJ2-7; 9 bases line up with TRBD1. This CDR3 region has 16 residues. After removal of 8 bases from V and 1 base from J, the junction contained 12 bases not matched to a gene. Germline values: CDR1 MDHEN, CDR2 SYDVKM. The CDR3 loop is CASGTTGTGTSYEQYF. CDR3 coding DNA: TGTGCCAGCGGAACAACCGGGACAGGGACTTCCTACGAGCAGTACTTC.